The next 10 T cell receptor beta chains were all read from a single sample in a study of blood T cell repertoires in COVID-19. Clones were sequenced by immunoSEQ multiplex PCR, and TCRdb holds only the in-frame ones, with some missing. The profile shows approximately 490,000 clones, about 85% of them singletons. Sequences were obtained from PBMCs or T cells enriched from blood (not recorded which). These receptors were obtained from a woman under 30 who had recovered from COVID-19.

Here the CDR3 DNA reads TGTGCCAGCTGCCTAGTCCCGGGACAGGGGGGGACTGAAGCTTTCTTT. Protein product: CASCLVPGQGGTEAFF. The rearrangement uses TRBV2 and TRBJ1-1, with 11 bases fitting TRBD1. V was pared by 8 bases and J by 5 bases, with 13 bases of the junction left unmatched. The CDR3 is made up of 16 amino acids. Germline V gene lookup returns CDR1 SNHLY and CDR2 FYNNEI. Combining the CDR3 with reference TRBV2 and TRBJ1-1 gives the whole variable domain EPEVTQTPSHQVTQMGQEVILRCVPISNHLYFYWYRQILGQKVEFLVSFYNNEISEKSEIFDDQFSVERPDGSNFTLKIRSTKLEDSAMYFCASCLVPGQGGTEAFFGQGTRLTVV.

The J gene is TRBJ1-1, the V gene TRBV14; no definite D call. V was cut by 6 bases and J by 1 base, with 9 bases left in between. The germline V gene has CDR1 SGHDN and CDR2 FVKESK. The CDR3 runs to 13 residues. DNA of the CDR3: TGTGCCAGCAGTCTTCAGGAGAACACTGAAGCTTTCTTT. Translating it yields CASSLQENTEAFF.

The chain is built from TRBV5-4 and TRBJ2-3; D is unresolved. The germline V gene has CDR1 SGHNT and CDR2 YYREEE (reference sequence). Trimming removed 0 bases at V and 4 bases at J, with 9 bases between. CDR3 size: 14 residues. The DNA of the CDR3 is TGTGCCAGCAGCTTGGCCCAGCGACCAGATACGCAGTATTTT. Translating gives CASSLAQRPDTQYF.

The chain links TRBV6-6 to TRBJ1-1; maybe TRBD1 (6 bases). Per the germline V gene, CDR1 is MNHNY and CDR2 is SVGAGI (reference sequence). Trimming removed 2 bases from V and 3 bases from J, with 7 bases in between. This CDR3 region has 13 residues. The CDR3 nucleotides are TGTGCCAGCAGTTACGAGGGGGACACTGAAGCTTTCTTT. Translated: CASSYEGDTEAFF.

This clone was counted only a few times. J is TRBJ2-7 and V is TRBV6-5; D gene uncertain. CDR1 is MNHEY and CDR2 is SVGAGI in the germline V gene. This CDR3 is 12 amino acids long. Trimming took 6 bases from V and 2 from J, leaving 8 bases between them. The CDR3 sequence is CASRGDTYEQYF. CDR3 in DNA: TGTGCCAGCAGAGGCGACACCTACGAGCAGTACTTC.

This clone was counted a single time. The chain recombines TRBV18 with TRBJ2-5; TRBD1 might be the D (5 bases). Between the trimmed V and J ends, which lost 3 bases and 2 bases, there was a span of 10 bases. CDR1 and CDR2 from the germline V gene are KGHSH and LQKENI. The CDR3 is 14 amino acids. DNA for the CDR3: TGTGCCAGCTCACCCCCAGGGCGACAAGAGACCCAGTACTTC. Translating gives CASSPPGRQETQYF.

As DNA, the CDR3 is TGCGCCAGCAGCTTGCAGCTAGCGGGGGGGGACGAGCAGTACTTC. Amino acids: CASSLQLAGGDEQYF. The chain joins TRBV5-1 to TRBJ2-7; 12 nucleotides align to TRBD2. The CDR3 has 15 amino acids. The V and J ends lost 1 base and 5 bases, in that order; junction bases with no gene match: 4. Looked up from germline, CDR1 is SGHRS and CDR2 is YFSETQ.

V and J are TRBV5-4 and TRBJ1-6, with D tentatively TRBD1 (6 bases). This CDR3 comprises 16 residues. Between the trimmed V and J ends, which lost 1 base and 7 bases, there was a span of 15 bases. Germline V gene lookup returns CDR1 SGHNT and CDR2 YYREEE (reference sequence). CDR3 DNA: TGTGCCAGCAGCTTGCGGTCACAGGGACAAAATTCACCCCTCCACTTT. It is translated as CASSLRSQGQNSPLHF.

CDR3 region: CASSSLAGANEQFF. The CDR3 DNA reads TGCGCCAGCAGCTCACTAGCGGGGGCCAATGAGCAGTTCTTC. This chain joins TRBV5-1 and TRBJ2-1; 11 bases agree with TRBD2. CDR1 SGHRS and CDR2 YFSETQ come from the germline V gene. Unmatched junction bases numbered 2, after V lost 3 bases and J lost 6 bases. This CDR3 region has 14 residues.

Regarding this clone: This CDR3 is also generated by other DNA sequences in the sample. The V gene is TRBV5-4, the J gene TRBJ2-7; TRBD1 agrees at 9 bases. CDR3 length equals 14 residues. Looked up from germline, CDR1 is SGHNT and CDR2 is YYREEE (reference sequence). V shed 3 bases and J 3 bases; nucleotides not matched to a gene: 4. The CDR3 loop is CASSWGQGSYEQYF. In DNA, the CDR3 is TGTGCCAGCAGCTGGGGACAGGGAAGCTACGAGCAGTACTTC.